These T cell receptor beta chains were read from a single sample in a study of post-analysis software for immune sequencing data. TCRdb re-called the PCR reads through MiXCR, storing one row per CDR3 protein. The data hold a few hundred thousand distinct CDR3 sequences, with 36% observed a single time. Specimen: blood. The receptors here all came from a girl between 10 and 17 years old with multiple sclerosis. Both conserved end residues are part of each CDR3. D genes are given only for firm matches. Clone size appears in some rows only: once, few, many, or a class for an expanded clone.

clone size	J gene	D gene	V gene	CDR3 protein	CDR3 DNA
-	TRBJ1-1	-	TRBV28	CASSLFRYTEAFF	TGTGCCAGCAGTTTGTTTCGGTACACTGAAGCTTTCTTT
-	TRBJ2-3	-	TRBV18	CASSSSTGTQYF	TGTGCCAGCTCATCTAGCACAGGTACGCAGTATTTT
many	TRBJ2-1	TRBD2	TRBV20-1	CSARLAGLNDYNEQFF	TGCAGTGCTAGACTAGCGGGGTTGAACGATTACAATGAGCAGTTCTTC
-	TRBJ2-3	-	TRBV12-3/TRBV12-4	CASRRGADAEYF	TGTGCCAGCAGACGGGGCGCAGATGCGGAGTATTTT
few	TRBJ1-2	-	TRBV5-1	CASSFDNYYGYTF	TGCGCCAGCAGCTTCGACAACTACTATGGCTACACCTTC
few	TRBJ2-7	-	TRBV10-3	CATRTENSYEQYF	TGTGCCACGCGGACGGAAAACTCCTACGAGCAGTACTTC
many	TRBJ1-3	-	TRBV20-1	CSAAEGFGNTIYF	TGCAGCGCAGCGGAAGGTTTTGGAAACACCATATATTTT
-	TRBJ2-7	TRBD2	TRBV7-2	CASSLEASGFDYEQYF	TGTGCCAGCAGCTTAGAGGCTAGCGGGTTTGACTACGAGCAGTACTTC
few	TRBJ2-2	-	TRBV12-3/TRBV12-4	CASSLTAGRTGELFF	TGTGCCAGCAGTTTAACTGCAGGGCGCACCGGGGAGCTGTTTTTT
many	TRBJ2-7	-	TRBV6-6	CASSQDGSSSYEQYF	TGTGCCAGCAGTCAGGACGGCTCAAGCTCCTACGAGCAGTACTTC
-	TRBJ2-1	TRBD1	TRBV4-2	CASSQVRTGDYNEQFF	TGTGCCAGCAGCCAAGTTAGGACAGGGGATTACAATGAGCAGTTCTTC
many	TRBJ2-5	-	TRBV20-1	CSARAQTQETQYF	TGCAGTGCTAGAGCCCAGACCCAAGAGACCCAGTACTTC
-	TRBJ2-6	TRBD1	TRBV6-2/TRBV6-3	CASSYEAGQGSGANVLTF	TGTGCCAGCAGTTACGAGGCGGGACAGGGTTCTGGGGCCAACGTCCTGACTTTC
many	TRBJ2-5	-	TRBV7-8	CASSPLEFDFQETQYF	TGTGCCAGCAGCCCACTAGAGTTCGATTTTCAAGAGACCCAGTACTTC
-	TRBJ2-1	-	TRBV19	CASSNAGRTGNEQFF	TGTGCCAGTAGTAACGCGGGGAGGACTGGCAATGAGCAGTTCTTC
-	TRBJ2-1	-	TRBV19	CASSMPGTGHNEQFF	TGTGCCAGTAGTATGCCCGGGACTGGCCACAATGAGCAGTTCTTC
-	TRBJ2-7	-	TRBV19	CASSPARGYEQYF	TGTGCCAGTAGCCCCGCGAGAGGCTACGAGCAGTACTTC
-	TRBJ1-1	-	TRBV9	CASSVDGNSRTEAFF	TGTGCCAGCAGCGTAGACGGGAATAGTAGGACTGAAGCTTTCTTT
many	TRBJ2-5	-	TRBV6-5	CASGGSVIEETQYF	TGTGCCAGCGGGGGCAGTGTCATCGAAGAGACCCAGTACTTC
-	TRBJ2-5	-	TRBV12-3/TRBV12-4	CASSLKSRETQYF	TGTGCCAGCAGCCTGAAATCCCGGGAGACCCAGTACTTC
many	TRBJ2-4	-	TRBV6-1	CASSLRRRNIQYF	TGTGCCAGCAGTCTGAGGAGACGGAACATTCAGTACTTC
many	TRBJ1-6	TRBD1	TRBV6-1	CAANYGDSAPLHF	TGTGCCGCCAACTATGGGGACAGTGCACCCCTCCACTTT
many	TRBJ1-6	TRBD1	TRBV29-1	CSVEGAGTGDSPLHF	TGCAGCGTTGAAGGCGCCGGGACAGGGGATTCACCCCTCCACTTT
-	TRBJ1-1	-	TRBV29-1	CSVSRQVNTEAFF	TGCAGCGTTTCAAGGCAGGTGAACACTGAAGCTTTCTTT
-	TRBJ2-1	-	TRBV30	CAWSVNGVRNEQFF	TGTGCCTGGAGTGTAAATGGGGTGCGTAATGAGCAGTTCTTC
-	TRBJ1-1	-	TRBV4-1	CASSQDRTLLAYSTEAFF	TGCGCCAGCAGCCAAGATCGGACCCTCCTAGCATATAGCACTGAAGCTTTCTTT
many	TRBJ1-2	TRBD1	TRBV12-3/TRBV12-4	CASSDRVGYGYTF	TGTGCCAGCAGTGACAGGGTAGGGTATGGCTACACCTTC
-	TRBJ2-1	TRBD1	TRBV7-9	CASNPGQGYNEQFF	TGTGCCAGCAACCCGGGACAGGGATACAATGAGCAGTTCTTC
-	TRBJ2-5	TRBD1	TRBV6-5	CASSYDRGETQYF	TGTGCCAGCAGTTACGACAGGGGTGAGACCCAGTACTTC
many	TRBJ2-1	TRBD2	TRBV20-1	CSARGLADTAYNEQFF	TGCAGTGCTAGGGGACTAGCGGACACCGCCTACAATGAGCAGTTCTTC
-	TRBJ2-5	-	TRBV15	CATSSIDGQYF	TGTGCCACCAGCAGCATCGACGGGCAGTACTTC
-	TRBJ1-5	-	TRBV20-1	CSAIPSYSNQPQHF	TGCAGTGCTATCCCCAGTTATAGCAATCAGCCCCAGCATTTT
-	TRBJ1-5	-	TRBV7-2	CTGSRLGGAKEPQHF	TGTACCGGCAGCCGGCTCGGAGGGGCCAAAGAGCCCCAGCATTTT
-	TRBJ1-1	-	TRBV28	CASSLFRGSDNTEAFF	TGTGCCAGCAGTTTATTTCGGGGCAGCGATAACACTGAAGCTTTCTTT
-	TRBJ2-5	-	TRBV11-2	CASSAILRGGQETQYF	TGTGCCAGCAGCGCAATCCTCAGGGGGGGCCAAGAGACCCAGTACTTC
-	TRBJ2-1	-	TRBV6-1	CASSELPYSYNEQFF	TGTGCCAGCAGTGAATTGCCCTACTCCTACAATGAGCAGTTCTTC
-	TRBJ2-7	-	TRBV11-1	CASSIQSGPLYEQYF	TGTGCCAGCAGCATACAAAGCGGGCCCCTCTACGAGCAGTACTTC
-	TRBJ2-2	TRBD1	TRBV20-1	CSARDWPRGRDTGELFF	TGCAGTGCTAGAGATTGGCCGAGGGGGCGGGACACCGGGGAGCTGTTTTTT
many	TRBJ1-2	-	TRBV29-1	CSVDLDNYGYTF	TGCAGCGTTGACTTGGACAACTATGGCTACACCTTC
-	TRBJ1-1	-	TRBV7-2	CASSFRPAGDETEAFF	TGTGCCAGCAGCTTCCGCCCAGCAGGGGATGAGACTGAAGCTTTCTTT
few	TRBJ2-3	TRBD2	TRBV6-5	CASSYSGGRTDTQYF	TGTGCCAGCAGTTATTCCGGCGGGAGAACAGATACGCAGTATTTT
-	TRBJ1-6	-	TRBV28	CASSPPASPPHF	TGTGCCAGCAGTCCCCCGGCCTCACCCCCCCACTTT
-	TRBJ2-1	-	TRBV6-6	CASSYEASSYNEQFF	TGTGCCAGCAGTTACGAAGCGAGCTCCTACAATGAGCAGTTCTTC
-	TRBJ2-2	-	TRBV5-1	CASSLGPRRNTGELFF	TGCGCCAGCAGCTTGGGTCCCAGACGAAACACCGGGGAGCTGTTTTTT
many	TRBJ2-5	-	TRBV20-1	CSARADLLQGSQETQYF	TGCAGTGCTAGGGCGGACCTATTACAGGGATCCCAAGAGACCCAGTACTTC
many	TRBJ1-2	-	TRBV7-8	CASSLGTDGGIYGYTF	TGTGCCAGCAGCTTAGGGACAGATGGGGGGATCTATGGCTACACCTTC
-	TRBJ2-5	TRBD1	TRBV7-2	CASSLFNAGTEYQETQYF	TGTGCCAGCAGCCTATTCAATGCCGGGACAGAGTACCAAGAGACCCAGTACTTC
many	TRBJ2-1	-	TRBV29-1	CSGAEGVYNEQFF	TGCAGCGGAGCTGAGGGGGTCTACAATGAGCAGTTCTTC
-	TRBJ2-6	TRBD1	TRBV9	CASSGRTGNVLTF	TGTGCCAGCAGCGGGAGGACAGGCAACGTCCTGACTTTC
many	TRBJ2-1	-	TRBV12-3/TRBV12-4	CASTETASELFF	TGTGCCAGCACCGAAACCGCTAGCGAGTTGTTCTTC
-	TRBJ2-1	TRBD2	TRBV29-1	CSVDPAGGTYNEQFF	TGCAGCGTTGATCCAGCGGGAGGGACTTACAATGAGCAGTTCTTC
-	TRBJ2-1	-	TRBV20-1	CSAAPLWERSYNEQFF	TGCAGTGCGGCGCCTCTTTGGGAGCGTTCCTACAATGAGCAGTTCTTC
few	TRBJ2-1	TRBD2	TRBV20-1	CSAPGTSGTSSYSEQFF	TGCAGTGCCCCCGGGACTAGCGGGACTAGCTCCTACAGTGAGCAGTTCTTC